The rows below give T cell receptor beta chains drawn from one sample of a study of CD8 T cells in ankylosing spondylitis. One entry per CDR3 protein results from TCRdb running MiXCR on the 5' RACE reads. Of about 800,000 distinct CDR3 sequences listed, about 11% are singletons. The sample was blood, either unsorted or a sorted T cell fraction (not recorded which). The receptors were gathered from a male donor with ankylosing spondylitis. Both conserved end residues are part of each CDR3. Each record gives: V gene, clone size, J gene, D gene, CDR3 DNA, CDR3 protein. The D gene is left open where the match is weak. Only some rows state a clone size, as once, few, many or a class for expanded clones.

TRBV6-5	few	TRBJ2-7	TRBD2	TGTGCCAGCAGGTTACTAGCGGGGGCCTTCTACGAGCAGTACTTC	CASRLLAGAFYEQYF
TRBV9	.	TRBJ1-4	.	TGTGCCAGCAGCATGGGACCTGGGGAAAAACTGTTTTTT	CASSMGPGEKLFF
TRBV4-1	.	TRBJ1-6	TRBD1	TGCGCCAGCAGCCATTTACCTGGACAGGGTAGTTCACCCCTCCACTTT	CASSHLPGQGSSPLHF
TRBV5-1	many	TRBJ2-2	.	TGCGCCAGCAGCCAGGGGTCCACCGGGGAGCTGTTTTTT	CASSQGSTGELFF
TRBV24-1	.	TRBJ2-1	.	TGTGCCACCAGTGATTCGGCAGGGCCCTACAATGAGCAGTTCTTC	CATSDSAGPYNEQFF
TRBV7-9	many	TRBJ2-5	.	TGTGCCAGCAGCTTAGTACAGACCGAAGAGACCCAGTACTTC	CASSLVQTEETQYF
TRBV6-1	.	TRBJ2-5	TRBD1	TGTGCCAGCAAACTACGACAGGGGCCCGAGGAGACCCAGTACTTC	CASKLRQGPEETQYF
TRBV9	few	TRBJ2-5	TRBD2	TGTGCCAGCAGCGTGGGAGGGGCGTACCAAGAGACCCAGTACTTC	CASSVGGAYQETQYF
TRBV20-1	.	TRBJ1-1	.	TGCAGTGCTAGGTATGACATAAGGGCGGCTGAAGCTTTCTTT	CSARYDIRAAEAFF
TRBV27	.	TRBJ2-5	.	TGTGCCAGCAGTTTATCCCGGGGGCCCCCGGGAGAGACCCAGTACTTC	CASSLSRGPPGETQYF
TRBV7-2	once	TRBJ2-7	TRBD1	TGTGCCAGCACCGAGTCAGGGACAGACTACGAGCAGTACTTC	CASTESGTDYEQYF